A single sample gave rise to the 17 T cell receptor beta chains below, sequenced in a study of cytomegalovirus exposure and HLA in healthy donors. Primers for the PCR totalled 60 Vbeta and 13 Jbeta. TCRdb's table, derived via immunoSEQ multiplex PCR, lists solely in-frame clones and lacks some. The profile shows more than 130,000 clones, more than 70% of them singletons. The material sequenced was PBMCs. The receptors were sampled from a woman in her forties or fifties in good health and CMV-seronegative.

This clone was found many times. The CDR3 reads CASSHPRAGAFF. The CDR3 DNA is TGCGCCAGCAGCCACCCCCGGGCAGGGGCTTTCTTT. The rearrangement links TRBV4-1 to TRBJ1-1; tentative D call: TRBD1 (5 bases). Germline CDR1 reads MGHRA; CDR2 reads YSYEKL. The CDR3 covers 12 residues. V gave up 3 bases and J gave up 11 bases, with 13 bases separating them.

Only one count was recorded for this clone. CDR3 in DNA: TGTGCCAGCAGCTACGGACTAGCGGAGACCGGGGAGCTGTTTTTT. Amino acids: CASSYGLAETGELFF. The V call is TRBV7-3, the J call TRBJ2-2, with 10 bases that match TRBD2. The CDR3 consists of 15 residues. After removal of 4 bases from V and 5 bases from J, the junction contained 4 bases not matched to a gene. Per the germline V gene, CDR1 is SGHTA and CDR2 is FQGTGA.

The chain couples TRBV4-2 to TRBJ2-5; weak D call: TRBD2 (6 bases). The CDR3 consists of 16 residues. Per the germline V gene, CDR1 is LGHNA and CDR2 is YNFKEQ. The V end was cut by 1 base, the J end by 5 bases, with 17 bases between. Here the CDR3 reads CASSQGLSSDGETQYF. The CDR3 DNA is TGTGCCAGCAGCCAAGGTCTTTCTAGCGACGGGGAGACCCAGTACTTC.

The CDR3 region is CASSRNRANTGELFF. In nucleotides, the CDR3 is TGCGCCAGCAGCCGAAACAGGGCGAACACCGGGGAGCTGTTTTTT. J is TRBJ2-2 and V is TRBV5-1; D perhaps matches TRBD1 (6 bases). The CDR3 covers 15 residues. The germline V gene has CDR1 SGHRS and CDR2 YFSETQ. V gave up 4 bases and J gave up 0 bases, with 10 bases separating them.

This chain links TRBV29-1 with TRBJ2-1, with 8 nucleotides matching TRBD2. Germline CDR1 and CDR2: SQVTM and ANQGSEA. The CDR3 covers 15 residues. V dropped 5 bases and J dropped 2; count of bases not matched to a gene: 8. CDR3 in amino acids: CSVTPIAGTYNEQFF. The CDR3 coding sequence is TGCAGCGTTACCCCGATAGCGGGGACCTACAATGAGCAGTTCTTC.

This clone was counted between two and nine times. V is TRBV10-3 and J is TRBJ1-2, with TRBD1 identical over 8 bases. CDR3 size: 14 residues. V lost 2 bases to trimming and J lost 3 bases; unmatched junction nucleotides: 2. Germline V gene sequence: CDR1 ENHRY, CDR2 SYGVKD. This CDR3 is CAISEMTGDYGYTF. The CDR3 DNA reads TGTGCCATCAGTGAGATGACAGGGGACTATGGCTACACCTTC.

This clone was counted only a few times. DNA for the CDR3: TGTGCCAGTAGTATAGGACTAGCAGGGGATACGCAGTATTTT. It codes for CASSIGLAGDTQYF. The chain uses TRBV19 and TRBJ2-3, with 7 bases fitting TRBD2. From germline, CDR1 is LNHDA and CDR2 SQIVND (reference sequence). Losses at the gene ends were 1 base for V and 6 bases for J; bases not matched to a gene: 4. The CDR3 extends over 14 amino acids.

The V and J genes are TRBV7-9 and TRBJ1-2, with TRBD1 matching over 7 bases. Germline V gene sequence: CDR1 SEHNR, CDR2 FQNEAQ (reference sequence). The CDR3 is made up of 16 amino acids. Trimming cost V 5 bases and J 5 bases; bases outside gene matches: 14. The CDR3 bases are TGTGCCAGCAGCGCTCGAACAGGGGCGAAGGAATATGGCTACACCTTC. Amino acid sequence: CASSARTGAKEYGYTF.

The CDR3 spells CASSLTGTAREAFF. In nucleotides, the CDR3 is TGTGCCAGCAGCCTTACCGGGACAGCTAGAGAAGCTTTCTTT. The rearrangement uses TRBV14 and TRBJ1-1, with 7 bases matching TRBD1. The V segment lost 4 bases and the J segment 8 bases; nucleotides outside the gene matches: 10. The CDR3 runs 14 residues. Germline CDR1 is SGHDN and CDR2 is FVKESK.

This clone showed up just a few times. This chain joins TRBV5-3 and TRBJ2-3; 10 nucleotides match TRBD1. TRBV5-3 is given ORF status, its function remaining uncertain. V was pared by 4 bases and J by 1 base, with 9 bases of the junction left unmatched. This CDR3 is 17 amino acids long. CDR3 coding DNA: TGTGCCAGAAGCATTATAGACAGGGGGCCTGGCACAGATACGCAGTATTTT. Translated, it gives CARSIIDRGPGTDTQYF.

The gene calls are TRBV10-3 and TRBJ2-2; D perhaps matches TRBD2 (5 bases). The CDR3 is 15 amino acids. Germline loops: CDR1 ENHRY, CDR2 SYGVKD. V was clipped by 0 bases and J by 1 base, with 6 bases between them. CDR3 sequence: CAISESSGNTGELFF. The CDR3 nucleotides read TGTGCCATCAGTGAGTCGAGCGGGAACACCGGGGAGCTGTTTTTT.

The chain employs TRBV10-1 and TRBJ2-2; 8 nucleotides agree with TRBD2. This CDR3 contains 17 residues. The ends lost 3 bases at V and 4 bases at J; junction bases unmatched: 10. Germline values: CDR1 WNHNN, CDR2 SYGVQD (reference sequence). The CDR3 DNA follows: TGCGCCAGCAGTGAAGGCCGGGTAGCGGGGCTCACCGGGGAGCTGTTTTTT. It is translated as CASSEGRVAGLTGELFF.

This sequence joins TRBV2 and TRBJ2-1; 13 bases match TRBD2. The CDR3 loop spans 16 amino acids. From germline, CDR1 is SNHLY and CDR2 FYNNEI. Trimming removed 6 bases from V and 5 bases from J; junction bases left unmatched: 7. The CDR3 DNA follows: TGTGCCAGCAGCCTACTAGCGGGGGGGACGAACAATGAGCAGTTCTTC. Its protein product is CASSLLAGGTNNEQFF.

The chain is built from TRBV4-2 and TRBJ1-2; TRBD1 aligns across 9 bases. The CDR3 is 14 amino acids. Germline CDR1 and CDR2: LGHNA and YNFKEQ. The J segment lost 6 bases and the V segment lost 8 bases, leaving 10 bases of the junction unmatched. The CDR3 DNA sequence: TGTGCCAGCTCAGTGTCAGGACAGGGGAATGGCTACACCTTC. Protein sequence: CASSVSGQGNGYTF.

This CDR3 is CASSLVVRGNNEQFF. Written as DNA, the CDR3 is TGTGCCAGCAGCTTGGTAGTACGAGGAAACAATGAGCAGTTCTTC. The V gene is TRBV5-4, the J gene TRBJ2-1; D remains ambiguous. V dropped 0 bases and J dropped 5 bases, with 12 bases sitting between them. The CDR3 spans 15 residues. Germline V CDR1 and CDR2: SGHNT, YYREEE (reference sequence).

This clone was seen only once. CDR3 nucleotides: TGCGCCAGCAGCCAAGTTGAGAACTATGGCTACACCTTC. It is translated as CASSQVENYGYTF. The chain recombines TRBV4-3 with TRBJ1-2; D is unresolved. The CDR3 consists of 13 residues. Deletions cut 1 base from V and 2 bases from J, with 5 bases between. Germline CDR1 and CDR2: LGHNA and YSLEER.

The gene calls are TRBV4-1 and TRBJ2-1; no reliable D call. This CDR3 has 16 residues. CDR1 is MGHRA, CDR2 YSYEKL, per germline. Trimming removed 0 bases from V and 0 bases from J, with 9 bases in between. The CDR3 protein is CASSQDAQPSYNEQFF. For the CDR3, the DNA is TGCGCCAGCAGCCAAGACGCACAGCCCTCCTACAATGAGCAGTTCTTC.